The 30 T cell receptor beta chains reported below all come from one sample, sequenced in a study of cytomegalovirus exposure and HLA in healthy donors (dated by TCRdb to the late 2010s). The library was produced with the immunoSEQ multiplex PCR assay. The multiplex PCR relied on a mix of 60 forward primers for TCR Vbeta segments and 13 reverse primers for TCR Jbeta segments. Sourced from immuneACCESS, this table was stored by TCRdb with only in-frame sequences that have V and J called. A share of the clones is absent; for the studies checked, an unresolved V gene accounts for under half, and the remainder has no known explanation. For this sample there are some 240,000 clones; around four fifths appear just once. The ten biggest clones cover 3% to 4.5% of the sample. Sequenced sample: PBMCs. The receptors were gathered from a male donor in good health and CMV-seronegative.

The V call is TRBV5-4, the J call TRBJ1-5; 7 nucleotides agree with TRBD1. Germline lookup yields CDR1 SGHNT and CDR2 YYREEE (reference sequence). The CDR3 loop spans 14 amino acids. Germline trimming cut 4 bases from V and 2 bases from J; bases unmatched to any gene: 3. The CDR3 spells CASSLQGGNQPQHF. The CDR3 DNA sequence: TGTGCCAGCAGCCTCCAGGGGGGCAATCAGCCCCAGCATTTT.

This chain links TRBV28 with TRBJ2-2, with no clear D. The length of the CDR3 is 13 residues. Germline CDR1 MDHEN, CDR2 SYDVKM. Trimming took off 8 bases at V and 1 base at J, with 8 bases between the two ends. The CDR3 region has the DNA TGTGCCAGCCCTAACGGGAACACCGGGGAGCTGTTTTTT. Translated, it gives CASPNGNTGELFF.

V is TRBV7-9 and J is TRBJ1-1; D not resolved. V lost 3 bases to trimming and J lost 1 base, with 9 bases between them. Germline lookup yields CDR1 SEHNR and CDR2 FQNEAQ (reference sequence). CDR3 size: 14 residues. The CDR3 nucleotides are TGTGCCAGCAGCTTCGAACATTCGAACACTGAAGCTTTCTTT. The encoded protein is CASSFEHSNTEAFF.

The chain combines TRBV15 with TRBJ2-5, with D perhaps TRBD2 (6 bases). The DNA end lines up better with TRBJ2-7; the J call may be wrong. Germline CDR1 LNHNV, CDR2 YYDKDF (reference sequence). The CDR3 extends over 16 amino acids. CDR3: CATSREIRDSSYEQYF. CDR3 bases: TGTGCCACCAGCAGGGAGATACGGGACTCCTCCTACGAGCAGTACTTC.

The table lists this clone with a few counts. The chain joins TRBV6-5 to TRBJ2-7; 10 positions match TRBD2. Germline values: CDR1 MNHEY, CDR2 SVGAGI. V gave up 0 bases and J gave up 5 bases; unmatched junction bases: 4. The CDR3 has 15 amino acids. Here the CDR3 DNA reads TGTGCCAGCAGTTACTCGCTAGCGGGAGCCCACGAGCAGTACTTC. Its translation is CASSYSLAGAHEQYF.

This clone came up once. This chain joins TRBV19 and TRBJ2-7; 10 positions agree with TRBD1. There are 14 residues in the CDR3. The J segment lost 6 bases and the V segment lost 7 bases, leaving 9 bases of the junction unmatched. The germline V gene encodes CDR1 LNHDA and CDR2 SQIVND (reference sequence). The CDR3: CASNPGTGVSEQYF. In DNA form, the CDR3 reads TGTGCCAGTAACCCCGGGACAGGGGTGTCCGAGCAGTACTTC.

The chain joins TRBV9 to TRBJ2-5, with D hard to call. The V end lost 0 bases, the J end lost 4 bases, and 10 bases lay between the germline ends. CDR1 is SGDLS, CDR2 YYNGEE, per germline. The CDR3 is made up of 14 amino acids. The chain's CDR3 is CASSVDLTAETQYF. The CDR3 DNA sequence: TGTGCCAGCAGCGTAGATCTAACTGCAGAGACCCAGTACTTC. The full variable domain, with the rest looked up from reference TRBV9 and TRBJ2-5, is DSGVTQTPKHLITATGQRVTLRCSPRSGDLSVYWYQQSLDQGLQFLIQYYNGEERAKGNILERFSAQQFPDLHSELNLSSLELGDSALYFCASSVDLTAETQYFGPGTRLLVL.

The rearrangement links TRBV30 to TRBJ1-3, with unresolved D. Deletions cut 3 bases from V and 3 bases from J, with 6 bases between. The CDR3 covers 12 residues. CDR1 GTSNPN and CDR2 SVGIG come from the germline V gene (reference sequence). CDR3 protein: CAWRQSGNTIYF. CDR3 bases: TGTGCCTGGAGACAGAGTGGAAACACCATATATTTT. The full variable domain, rest sourced from reference TRBV30 and TRBJ1-3, is SQTIHQWPATLVQPVGSPLSLECTVEGTSNPNLYWYRQAAGRGLQLLFYSVGIGQISSEVPQNLSASRPQDRQFILSSKKLLLSDSGFYLCAWRQSGNTIYFGEGSWLTVV.

This clone appeared once. This sequence joins TRBV7-9 and TRBJ2-5, with 10 positions matching TRBD1. Germline CDR1 reads SEHNR; CDR2 reads FQNEAQ (reference sequence). The CDR3 extends over 15 amino acids. J was trimmed by 5 bases and V by 5 bases; bases with no gene match: 8. CDR3: CASSLDRGQGETQYF. The CDR3 nucleotides are TGTGCCAGCAGCCTCGACAGGGGGCAAGGGGAGACCCAGTACTTC.

The CDR3 loop reads CASSPGLAEFANTGELFF. CDR3 DNA: TGTGCCAGCAGCCCCGGACTAGCGGAGTTCGCGAACACCGGGGAGCTGTTTTTT. The V gene is TRBV5-4, the J gene TRBJ2-2; 10 nucleotides agree with TRBD2. Trimming removed 4 bases from V and 0 bases from J; junction bases left unmatched: 9. The CDR3 contains 18 residues. CDR1 is SGHNT and CDR2 is YYREEE in the germline V gene (reference sequence).

The chain combines TRBV9 with TRBJ2-3; 7 bases line up with TRBD2. The length of the CDR3 is 15 residues. The V segment lost 6 bases and the J segment 0 bases; nucleotides outside the gene matches: 7. CDR1 is SGDLS, CDR2 YYNGEE, per germline. The CDR3 is CASKGGVHSTDTQYF. The CDR3 bases are TGTGCCAGCAAGGGAGGGGTTCATAGCACAGATACGCAGTATTTT.

This chain uses TRBV19 with TRBJ2-1; TRBD1 matches 11 bases. With 6 bases clipped from V and 5 bases from J, the junction kept 21 bases outside the gene matches. The CDR3 consists of 20 residues. The germline gives CDR1 LNHDA, CDR2 SQIVND (reference sequence). CDR3 protein: CASRFDGQGALAGADNEQFF. CDR3 nucleotides: TGTGCCAGTAGGTTCGATGGACAGGGGGCGCTGGCGGGGGCCGACAATGAGCAGTTCTTC.

The chain carries TRBV18 and TRBJ2-5, with D perhaps TRBD1 (6 bases). CDR3 length: 13 residues. Germline assignment: CDR1 KGHSH and CDR2 LQKENI. V was pared by 4 bases and J by 1 base, with 7 bases between. Here the CDR3 reads CASSRTAQETQYF. The CDR3 coding sequence is TGTGCCAGCTCACGGACAGCCCAAGAGACCCAGTACTTC.

The chain is built from TRBV18 and TRBJ1-1; 7 bases agree with TRBD1. V was pared by 3 bases and J by 6 bases, with 7 bases of the junction left unmatched. The germline CDR1 and CDR2 sequences are KGHSH and LQKENI. The CDR3 is 14 residues long. CDR3 DNA: TGTGCCAGCTCACCTCATAAGGGGGCGGCTGAAGCTTTCTTT. The encoded protein is CASSPHKGAAEAFF.

This chain links TRBV5-6 with TRBJ2-1; 9 bases agree with TRBD2. Germline values: CDR1 SGHDT, CDR2 YYEEEE. The CDR3 contains 15 residues. Trimming removed 0 bases from V and 7 bases from J; junction bases left unmatched: 5. This chain's CDR3 is CASSLEPAGGNEQFF. CDR3 sequence (DNA): TGTGCCAGCAGCTTGGAACCAGCGGGAGGTAATGAGCAGTTCTTC.

V gene TRBV29-1 combines with J gene TRBJ1-1, with no clear D. CDR3 length: 14 residues. CDR1 and CDR2 (germline): SQVTM, ANQGSEA. Trimming pared 3 bases from V and 0 bases from J, leaving 11 bases between. In DNA, the CDR3 is TGCAGCGTTGACTCTGACAATATGAACACTGAAGCTTTCTTT. Amino acid sequence: CSVDSDNMNTEAFF.

The rearrangement joins TRBV19 to TRBJ1-4, with 9 positions matching TRBD1. The germline CDR1 and CDR2 sequences are LNHDA and SQIVND (reference sequence). The CDR3 totals 15 residues. V was pared by 6 bases and J by 5 bases, with 7 bases of the junction left unmatched. The CDR3 protein is CASRTGGRWNEKLFF. The CDR3 DNA is TGTGCCAGTAGAACAGGGGGCCGGTGGAATGAAAAACTGTTTTTT.

The chain has TRBV5-4 and TRBJ1-6; no definite D call. There are 16 residues in the CDR3. With 1 base removed from V and 5 bases from J, the gap between germline ends came to 13 bases. Germline V CDR1 and CDR2: SGHNT, YYREEE (reference sequence). In DNA form, the CDR3 reads TGTGCCAGCAGCTTGTATGCAGTGAGGCATAATTCACCCCTCCACTTT. It encodes CASSLYAVRHNSPLHF.

The chain uses TRBV7-3 and TRBJ2-6; 8 positions match TRBD2. The germline V gene has CDR1 SGHTA and CDR2 FQGTGA. The J segment lost 1 base and the V segment lost 5 bases, leaving 4 bases of the junction unmatched. CDR3 length: 16 amino acids. The CDR3 bases are TGTGCCAGCAGCCCCCGCGGGGGGTCTGGGGCCAACGTCCTGACTTTC. The encoded protein is CASSPRGGSGANVLTF.

This chain links TRBV5-4 with TRBJ1-4, with D possibly TRBD1 on 6 matching bases. The germline V gene has CDR1 SGHNT and CDR2 YYREEE (reference sequence). The V and J ends lost 4 bases and 6 bases respectively, with 16 bases between them. This CDR3 has 15 amino acids. DNA of the CDR3: TGTGCCAGCAGCCTAGGGGGAGCCTCGGATGAAAAACTGTTTTTT. Amino acids: CASSLGGASDEKLFF.

This clone was seen once. The rearrangement links TRBV28 to TRBJ1-1, with 8 bases aligning to TRBD1. The V and J ends lost 4 bases and 4 bases, in that order; junction bases with no gene match: 2. CDR3 length: 13 amino acids. Germline-derived CDR1 and CDR2 are MDHEN and SYDVKM. This chain's CDR3 is CASSYTGGTEAFF. DNA for the CDR3: TGTGCCAGCAGTTATACAGGGGGCACTGAAGCTTTCTTT. The entire variable domain, with the rest obtained from reference TRBV28 and TRBJ1-1, is as follows: DVKVTQSSRYLVKRTGEKVFLECVQDMDHENMFWYRQDPGLGLRLIYFSYDVKMKEKGDIPEGYSVSREKKERFSLILESASTNQTSMYLCASSYTGGTEAFFGQGTRLTVV.

This chain uses TRBV2 with TRBJ1-5; D is ambiguous. Germline V CDR1 and CDR2: SNHLY, FYNNEI. The CDR3 length is 14 residues. V dropped 2 bases and J dropped 4 bases, with 9 bases sitting between them. CDR3 nucleotides: TGTGCCAGCAGTGAATATTCGACTAATCAGCCCCAGCATTTT. Amino acid sequence: CASSEYSTNQPQHF.

The chain couples TRBV4-1 to TRBJ1-2; 7 nucleotides match TRBD1. The V gene end was trimmed by 4 bases and the J gene end by 4 bases; junction bases not matched to a gene: 6. The V gene's germline CDR1 is MGHRA and CDR2 YSYEKL. The CDR3 spans 14 residues. CDR3 sequence reads: CASSPGGAIYGYTF. For the CDR3, the DNA is TGCGCCAGCAGCCCAGGGGGAGCGATCTATGGCTACACCTTC.

CDR3 residues: CASSPRGQGRETQYF. The CDR3 nucleotides are TGTGCCAGCAGCCCCCGAGGACAGGGAAGAGAGACCCAGTACTTC. The V gene is TRBV9, the J gene TRBJ2-5; 8 nucleotides align to TRBD1. Germline assignment: CDR1 SGDLS and CDR2 YYNGEE. This CDR3 has 15 residues. With V trimmed by 4 bases and J by 4 bases, 9 bases remained unmatched. The variable domain in full, completed from reference TRBV9 and TRBJ2-5, reads DSGVTQTPKHLITATGQRVTLRCSPRSGDLSVYWYQQSLDQGLQFLIQYYNGEERAKGNILERFSAQQFPDLHSELNLSSLELGDSALYFCASSPRGQGRETQYFGPGTRLLVL.

The chain recombines TRBV5-1 with TRBJ2-3; TRBD2 might be the D (7 bases). Looked up from germline, CDR1 is SGHRS and CDR2 is YFSETQ. The CDR3 runs to 16 residues. V was shortened by 3 bases and J by 2 bases, with 16 bases between the two germline ends. As DNA, the CDR3 is TGCGCCAGCAGCTCGACTAGCAGGGGCCCCACAGATACGCAGTATTTT. Its protein is CASSSTSRGPTDTQYF.

The rearrangement uses TRBV2 and TRBJ2-2; TRBD2 agrees at 11 bases. V lost 8 bases to trimming and J lost 4 bases; unmatched junction nucleotides: 6. This CDR3 is built from 15 residues. Germline CDR1 is SNHLY and CDR2 is FYNNEI. The DNA of the CDR3 is TGTGCCAGCTCCGGGACTAGCGGCTTCACCGGGGAGCTGTTTTTT. Its translation: CASSGTSGFTGELFF.

The chain has TRBV5-1 and TRBJ1-2, with TRBD1 as a possible D gene (5 bases). CDR1 is SGHRS and CDR2 is YFSETQ in the germline V gene. The CDR3 consists of 14 residues. The ends were cut back, 3 bases at V and 1 base at J, with 10 bases in the middle. The CDR3 nucleotides read TGCGCCAGCAGCTCTCCGGGGGGTAACTATGGCTACACCTTC. Translation gives CASSSPGGNYGYTF.

The chain links TRBV21-1 to TRBJ1-1; TRBD1 reflects the table's D call only, with no check against the DNA. TRBV21-1 is tagged as a pseudogene. This CDR3 comprises 13 residues. The CDR3 is CARIEGVGTEAFF. The CDR3 DNA sequence: TGTGCCCGCATTGAGGGGGTTGGTACTGAAGCTTTCTTT.

The rearrangement joins TRBV7-8 to TRBJ2-3; 11 bases are a match to TRBD2. CDR1 and CDR2 (germline): SGHVS, FQNEAQ. Unmatched junction bases numbered 4, after V lost 5 bases and J lost 0 bases. This CDR3 contains 16 residues. The CDR3 DNA reads TGTGCCAGCAGCCCACTAGCGGGGGCTAGCACAGATACGCAGTATTTT. Translating gives CASSPLAGASTDTQYF.

This clone came up a few times. V usage is TRBV7-9 and J usage is TRBJ2-7, with D uncertain. This CDR3 contains 14 residues. V was pared by 1 base and J by 2 bases, with 9 bases between. CDR1 and CDR2 from the germline V gene are SEHNR and FQNEAQ (reference sequence). CDR3 protein: CASSLGVVAYEQYF. The CDR3 bases are TGTGCCAGCAGCTTAGGAGTAGTTGCCTACGAGCAGTACTTC.